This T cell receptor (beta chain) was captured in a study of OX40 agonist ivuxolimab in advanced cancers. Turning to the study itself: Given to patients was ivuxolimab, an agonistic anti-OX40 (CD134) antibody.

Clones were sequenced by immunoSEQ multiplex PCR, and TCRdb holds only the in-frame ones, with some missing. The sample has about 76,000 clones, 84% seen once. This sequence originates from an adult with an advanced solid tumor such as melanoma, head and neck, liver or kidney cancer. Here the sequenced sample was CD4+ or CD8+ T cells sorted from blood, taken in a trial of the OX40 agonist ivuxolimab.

CDR3 in amino acids: CASSSRESSYEQYF. The CDR3 DNA is TGTGCCAGCAGCTCTCGGGAGAGCTCCTACGAGCAGTACTTC. V gene TRBV21-1 combines with J gene TRBJ2-7; the table's D call, TRBD2, has no DNA check behind it. TRBV21-1 is labeled a pseudogene. The CDR3 has 14 residues.